These T cell receptor beta chains were read from a single sample in a study of blood T cell repertoires in COVID-19. Only in-frame clones appear in the TCRdb table, and some are missing; sequencing was by immunoSEQ multiplex PCR. The sample consists of 300,000 to 450,000 clones, 70% to 90% of them appearing once. Input material: PBMCs or T cells enriched from blood (not recorded which). Receptors were obtained from a woman under 30 who had recovered from COVID-19. Each CDR3 is given with its conserved first and last residue.

J gene	V gene	CDR3 protein
TRBJ2-5	TRBV3-1/TRBV3-2	CASSPGGWEETQYF
TRBJ1-1	TRBV18	CASSPGQGNTEAFF
TRBJ2-3	TRBV2	CASSSSGTYDTQYF
TRBJ2-4	TRBV5-1	CASSLSVAKNIQYF
TRBJ1-1	TRBV6-5	CASSYSTGRVNTEAFF
TRBJ1-2	TRBV5-4	CASSFGQGNGYTF
TRBJ1-2	TRBV3-1/TRBV3-2	CASSQTGGYTF
TRBJ2-1	TRBV7-2	CASSLFSLVGNEQFF
TRBJ1-5	TRBV19	CASSGTGGQPQHF
TRBJ2-3	TRBV3-1/TRBV3-2	CASSRRQSSTDTQYF
TRBJ1-4	TRBV19	CASSVGQGAHEKLFF
TRBJ1-2	TRBV27	CASSLSGQGVYGYTF
TRBJ2-6	TRBV4-1	CASTGEGVVFGANVLTF
TRBJ1-2	TRBV21-1	CARGEGTGDYGYTF
TRBJ2-3	TRBV30	CAWSQGATDTQYF
TRBJ1-4	TRBV6-6	CASRRRTGGGRGRSATNEKLFF
TRBJ2-4	TRBV2	CASSRLAGHAKNIQYF
TRBJ2-5	TRBV12-3/TRBV12-4	CASSEDREETQYF
TRBJ1-5	TRBV19	CASSDRESNQPQHF
TRBJ2-5	TRBV7-7	CASSPLSFTETQYF
TRBJ2-5	TRBV5-1	CASSLGQGKAETQYF
TRBJ1-3	TRBV27	CASSRRRGDSGNTIYF
TRBJ1-2	TRBV20-1	CSPSGNYGYTF
TRBJ1-2	TRBV5-1	CASSLDRVGYTF
TRBJ1-2	TRBV18	CASSRPGQGSYGYTF
TRBJ2-6	TRBV30	CAWVRGGAGANVLTF
TRBJ2-3	TRBV5-1	CASSFIAGGFTSTDTQYF
TRBJ2-7	TRBV2	CASSRGAAEQYF